The TCR beta chain under discussion was sequenced for a study of T cells in Graves' hyperthyroidism and ophthalmopathy. The CDR3 runs 14 residues. Germline-derived CDR1 and CDR2 are DFQATT and SNEGSKA (reference sequence). V was pared by 3 bases and J by 7 bases, with 10 bases of the junction left unmatched. The PBMCs were sourced from fresh peripheral blood (around 9.3 ml). TCR beta CDR3 regions were amplified from RNA. Initially, a first-round RT-PCR of the TCR CDR3 employed the HTBI primer set. TCRdb itself ran the multiplex PCR reads through MiXCR, one entry per CDR3 protein. This repertoire shows about 600,000 distinct CDR3 sequences, 13% to 15% found once; its top ten account for 6.5% to 9%. This clonotype came up many times.

This receptor was identified in a young woman with Graves' ophthalmopathy. The material sequenced was blood. The chain is built from TRBV20-1 and TRBJ2-7, with TRBD2 matching over 9 bases. CDR3 in amino acids: CSASRAGGPEEQYF. DNA for the CDR3: TGCAGTGCTAGTAGGGCGGGAGGGCCGGAAGAGCAGTACTTC.